A single count supports the clone carrying this T cell receptor (beta chain). Its antigen is currently unknown. Its ends do not fully match the called genes, so a read error is possible. These data come from a study of Graves' ophthalmopathy and Graves' hyperthyroidism. Overall study context: Before any treatment was given, at initial diagnosis, peripheral blood was collected.

Study conclusions and caveats: Ophthalmopathy was separated from stable hyperthyroidism by a 13-signature model with about 86% sensitivity and over 75% specificity. Blood samples also showed most expanded thyroid clonotypes exceeding 0.001 frequency.

The authors amplified TCR beta CDR3 regions, and they did so from RNA transcripts for repertoire sequencing. HTBI primers were used in a first-round RT-PCR, which preceded a second-round multiplex PCR. TCRdb reanalysed the multiplex PCR reads using MiXCR and keeps one entry per CDR3 protein. Of approximately 410,000 distinct CDR3 sequences in the sample, over 15% were seen once. The CDR3 is 14 residues long. Germline V gives CDR1 MNHEY, CDR2 SVGAGI. V usage is TRBV6-5 and J usage is TRBJ1-1; D gene uncertain. This TCR was sampled from a woman younger than 30 with stable Graves' hyperthyroidism. The sample comprised peripheral blood. As DNA, the CDR3 is TGTGCCAGCAGTTACCTAGTGGTGAACACTGATGCTTTCTTT. It yields the protein CASSYLVVNTDAFF.